The entry below gives a single T cell receptor (beta chain) sequence along with its context. Generated by immunoSEQ multiplex PCR, the TCRdb table keeps only in-frame clones and is missing some. The sample has 30,000 to 45,000 clones, just over 90% seen once. The sample is drawn from a study of blood T cell repertoires in COVID-19. Whole-study context: Italy, Spain and the United States were the sources of the convalescent and acute COVID-19 samples.

Trimming took 1 base from V and 2 from J, leaving 8 bases between them. Germline loops: CDR1 KGHSH, CDR2 LQKENI. This CDR3 has 14 amino acids. This sequence originates from a human donor in a cohort sampled during active COVID-19. The chain recombines TRBV18 with TRBJ2-5, with a tentative D call TRBD2 (5 bases). The sequencing input was peripheral blood. This CDR3 is CASSPLSGQETQYF. CDR3 nucleotides: TGTGCCAGCTCACCACTGAGCGGTCAAGAGACCCAGTACTTC.